The text below deals with one T cell receptor beta chain. Its target is unknown. Assay used: immunoSEQ multiplex PCR; TCRdb lists only in-frame clones, some missing. Of around 100,000 clones in the sample, about 90% were seen once. The CDR3 length is 15 residues. Trimming removed 0 bases from V and 8 bases from J; junction bases left unmatched: 7. Germline V CDR1 and CDR2: LGHNA, YSLEER. This sample is drawn from a study of CD4+ T cells in melanoma. Study-wide results and limits: A reported correlation linked neoantigen-specific CD4+ T cells to CD8+, macrophage and B cell function. Neoantigen-specific CD4+ T cells in melanoma reportedly had diverse differentiation states.

The TCR comes from a human donor with melanoma. V is TRBV4-3 and J is TRBJ1-2; 9 nucleotides line up with TRBD1. The specimen sequenced was peripheral blood. The CDR3 protein is CASSQDHRTGDGYTF. The CDR3 DNA follows: TGCGCCAGCAGCCAAGATCATCGGACAGGGGACGGCTACACCTTC.